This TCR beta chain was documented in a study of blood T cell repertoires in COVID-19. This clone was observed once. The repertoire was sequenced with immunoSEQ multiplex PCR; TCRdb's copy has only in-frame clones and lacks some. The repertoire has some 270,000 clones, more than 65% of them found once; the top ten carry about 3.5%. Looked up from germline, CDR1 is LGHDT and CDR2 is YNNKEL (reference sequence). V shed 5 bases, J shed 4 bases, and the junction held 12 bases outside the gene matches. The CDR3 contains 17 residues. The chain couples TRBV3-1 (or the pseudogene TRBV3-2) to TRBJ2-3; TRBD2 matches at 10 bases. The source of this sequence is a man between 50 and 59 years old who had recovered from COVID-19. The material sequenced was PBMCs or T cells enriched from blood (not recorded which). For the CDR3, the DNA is TGTGCCAGCAGCAGATCCGAACCGGGACTAGCGTCAGATACGCAGTATTTT. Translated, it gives CASSRSEPGLASDTQYF.